A single sample gave rise to the 26 T cell receptor beta chains below, sequenced in a study of cytomegalovirus exposure and HLA in healthy donors. Researchers ran the PCR with 60 Vbeta and 13 Jbeta primers. The method was immunoSEQ multiplex PCR; TCRdb's version includes in-frame clones alone and lacks a portion of them. The table has 200,000 to 250,000 clones, roughly 80% seen once; the top ten hold approximately 2.9%. Sequencing was performed on PBMCs. The source is a man under 40 in good health and CMV-seronegative.

The chain employs TRBV5-5 and TRBJ1-2; maybe TRBD1 (6 bases). The CDR3 is 14 residues long. CDR1 and CDR2 from the germline V gene are SGHKS and YYEKEE (reference sequence). V lost 4 bases, J lost 5 bases, and 15 bases lay in between. The CDR3 region has the DNA TGTGCCAGCAGCCCCCCAACAGGGCCTTATGGCTACACCTTC. It is translated as CASSPPTGPYGYTF.

The chain uses TRBV6-1 and TRBJ1-6; D may be TRBD1 (6 bases). Germline lookup yields CDR1 MNHNS and CDR2 SASEGT. The CDR3 loop spans 12 amino acids. The V gene lost 9 bases and the J gene lost 10 bases, with 13 bases spanning the gap. The CDR3 DNA is TGTGCCAGTGCGACAGGTAGATCACCCCTCCACTTT. Translated, it gives CASATGRSPLHF.

The rearrangement joins TRBV13 to TRBJ2-7, with 7 bases that match TRBD1. Germline V lookup: CDR1 PRHDT, CDR2 FYEKMQ (reference sequence). This CDR3 has 14 amino acids. Trimming removed 5 bases from V and 3 bases from J; junction bases left unmatched: 7. In DNA form, the CDR3 reads TGTGCCAGCAGCCCTCAGACAGGGCACTACGAGCAGTACTTC. This codes for CASSPQTGHYEQYF.

J is TRBJ2-7 and V is TRBV6-1, with no clear D. This CDR3 comprises 13 residues. Per germline, CDR1 MNHNS and CDR2 SASEGT. Trimming shortened V by 1 base and J by 0 bases, and 4 bases separated the two germline ends. The CDR3 DNA is TGTGCCAGCAGTGAAGGGAGCTCCTACGAGCAGTACTTC. Translated: CASSEGSSYEQYF.

This rearrangement joins TRBV14 to TRBJ1-2; D is unclear. The germline CDR1 and CDR2 sequences are SGHDN and FVKESK. The length of the CDR3 is 16 residues. V was trimmed by 0 bases and J by 8 bases, leaving 19 bases between them. CDR3: CASSQDLMGSTYGYTF. CDR3 nucleotide sequence: TGTGCCAGCAGCCAAGATCTGATGGGGAGTACGTACGGCTACACCTTC.

The chain uses TRBV6-4 and TRBJ2-3, with 11 bases fitting TRBD2. The CDR3 loop spans 17 amino acids. After removal of 6 bases from V and 0 bases from J, the junction contained 8 bases not matched to a gene. The germline gives CDR1 MRHNA, CDR2 SNTAGT. CDR3 bases: TGTGCCAGCAGCCTCACCCGACTAGCGGGAAGCACAGATACGCAGTATTTT. Translation: CASSLTRLAGSTDTQYF.

CDR3: CASSLGGLAGGYQETQYF. As DNA, the CDR3 is TGTGCCAGCAGCTTAGGCGGACTAGCGGGGGGTTACCAAGAGACCCAGTACTTC. The rearrangement uses TRBV7-9 and TRBJ2-5, with 14 bases aligning to TRBD2. The CDR3 totals 18 residues. V lost 1 base and J lost 0; bases outside the gene matches: 4. Germline values: CDR1 SEHNR, CDR2 FQNEAQ (reference sequence).

V usage is TRBV28 and J usage is TRBJ2-1; D is perhaps TRBD1 (5 bases). Trimming stripped 10 bases from V and 6 bases from J, with 28 bases between. The germline gives CDR1 MDHEN, CDR2 SYDVKM. This CDR3 spans 17 amino acids. The DNA of the CDR3 is TGTGCCACGTTTGTACCCCGCATCGGGCGCACAGGCAATGAGCAGTTCTTC. Amino acids: CATFVPRIGRTGNEQFF.

The rearrangement links TRBV7-9 to TRBJ2-7, with 8 positions matching TRBD1. Germline V gene sequence: CDR1 SEHNR, CDR2 FQNEAQ (reference sequence). V dropped 4 bases and J dropped 4; count of bases not matched to a gene: 9. CDR3 length: 15 amino acids. The CDR3 DNA sequence: TGTGCCAGCAGCTACCCACAGGGGGGCATTTACGAGCAGTACTTC. Amino acids: CASSYPQGGIYEQYF.

J is TRBJ2-5 and V is TRBV5-1; TRBD1 aligns across 9 bases. The DNA end favors TRBJ2-7, so the J call may be wrong. There are 17 residues in the CDR3. The germline gives CDR1 SGHRS, CDR2 YFSETQ. CDR3 in amino acids: CASSLGKQGAFVYEQYF. For the CDR3, the DNA is TGCGCCAGCAGCTTGGGAAAACAGGGGGCTTTCGTTTACGAGCAGTACTTC.

The rearrangement uses TRBV28 and TRBJ2-5; the match to TRBD1 covers 7 bases. The J call may be in error: the DNA end matches TRBJ2-7 better. The CDR3 sequence is 14 residues long. Per the germline V gene, CDR1 is MDHEN and CDR2 is SYDVKM. The CDR3 spells CASRVGTEDYEQYF. In nucleotides, the CDR3 is TGTGCCAGCAGGGTAGGGACAGAAGACTACGAGCAGTACTTC.

This chain uses TRBV6-1 with TRBJ1-2, with 9 bases identical to TRBD1. Germline V gives CDR1 MNHNS, CDR2 SASEGT. The J segment lost 2 bases and the V segment lost 8 bases, leaving 6 bases of the junction unmatched. This CDR3 is built from 14 residues. This chain's CDR3 is CASRGQGRNYGYTF. The CDR3 bases are TGTGCCAGCCGGGGACAGGGAAGGAACTATGGCTACACCTTC.

The gene calls are TRBV2 and TRBJ1-2; D remains unclear. The V gene's germline CDR1 is SNHLY and CDR2 FYNNEI. The CDR3 totals 13 residues. V gave up 8 bases and J gave up 1 base, with 11 bases separating them. CDR3: CASSGRLNYGYTF. In nucleotides, the CDR3 is TGTGCCAGCTCTGGCAGACTTAACTATGGCTACACCTTC.

DNA of the CDR3: TGTGCCAGCAGTGACATAGCGGGGGGCCTCAATGAGCAGTTCTTC. It yields the protein CASSDIAGGLNEQFF. The chain joins TRBV6-1 to TRBJ2-1, with 10 nucleotides matching TRBD2. The CDR3 has 15 residues. With V trimmed by 3 bases and J by 6 bases, 5 bases remained unmatched. CDR1 is MNHNS, CDR2 SASEGT, per germline.

The chain joins TRBV27 to TRBJ2-7; 9 bases fit TRBD2. This CDR3 comprises 14 residues. The germline V gene has CDR1 MNHEY and CDR2 SMNVEV (reference sequence). V lost 6 bases and J lost 7; bases outside the gene matches: 10. The chain's CDR3 is CASRSSGVAGEQYF. CDR3 sequence (DNA): TGTGCCAGCAGGTCTAGCGGGGTGGCAGGAGAGCAGTACTTC.

V is TRBV7-9 and J is TRBJ1-1, with 8 positions matching TRBD1. CDR1 and CDR2 from the germline V gene are SEHNR and FQNEAQ (reference sequence). The CDR3 runs to 15 residues. V was pared by 2 bases and J by 6 bases, with 8 bases of the junction left unmatched. CDR3 coding DNA: TGTGCCAGCAGCTTAAAGCGGCAGGGGGCCCCTGAAGCTTTCTTT. It specifies CASSLKRQGAPEAFF.

The J gene is TRBJ1-2, the V gene TRBV28, with TRBD1 matching over 8 bases. The V segment lost 3 bases and the J segment 8 bases; nucleotides outside the gene matches: 11. CDR3 length: 15 amino acids. Per the germline V gene, CDR1 is MDHEN and CDR2 is SYDVKM. CDR3 region: CASSFSGTGTRGYTF. The CDR3 region has the DNA TGTGCCAGCAGTTTTTCCGGGACAGGAACCCGAGGCTACACCTTC.

This chain connects TRBV20-1 to TRBJ2-1; no clear D gene. CDR3 length equals 11 residues. Trimming took 1 base from V and 8 from J, leaving 6 bases between them. Germline V CDR1 and CDR2: DFQATT, SNEGSKA (reference sequence). The CDR3 DNA reads as TGCAGTGCTAGAGTTGGCTATGAGCAGTTCTTC. Its protein is CSARVGYEQFF.

The V call is TRBV7-3, the J call TRBJ2-7; TRBD1 matches at 8 bases. The CDR3 is 13 amino acids. The germline V gene encodes CDR1 SGHTA and CDR2 FQGTGA. Trimming took 5 bases from V and 3 from J; bases not matched to a gene: 3. CDR3 coding DNA: TGTGCCAGCAGCCACGGGACAGGCTACGAGCAGTACTTC. Protein: CASSHGTGYEQYF.

The chain combines TRBV7-9 with TRBJ2-7, with TRBD1 matching 7 bases. The V gene end was trimmed by 2 bases and the J gene end by 2 bases; junction bases not matched to a gene: 0. The CDR3 has 13 residues. Germline loops: CDR1 SEHNR, CDR2 FQNEAQ (reference sequence). DNA for the CDR3: TGTGCCAGCAGCTTAACAGGGGCCTACGAGCAGTACTTC. It encodes CASSLTGAYEQYF.

The CDR3 reads CASSPLAGEYQETQYF. CDR3 sequence (DNA): TGTGCCAGCAGCCCCTTAGCGGGGGAGTACCAAGAGACCCAGTACTTC. This chain connects TRBV11-2 to TRBJ2-5, with 9 bases lining up with TRBD2. The CDR3 length is 16 residues. Germline-derived CDR1 and CDR2 are SGHAT and FQNNGV. The J segment lost 0 bases and the V segment lost 5 bases, leaving 7 bases of the junction unmatched.

The chain employs TRBV7-2 and TRBJ2-3; D perhaps matches TRBD2 (6 bases). The V end was cut by 4 bases, the J end by 4 bases, with 18 bases between. Germline CDR1 SGHTA, CDR2 FQGNSA. The CDR3 totals 16 residues. The CDR3 sequence: CASSWDLSGGADTQYF. The CDR3 nucleotides are TGTGCCAGCAGCTGGGACCTTAGCGGTGGGGCAGATACGCAGTATTTT.

This chain uses TRBV12-2 with TRBJ1-2. TRBV12-2 corresponds to a pseudogene. This CDR3 contains 14 residues. As DNA, the CDR3 is TGTGCAAGTCGTCTCCCTGGGGGGGCAAGAGGCTACACCTTC. This encodes CASRLPGGARGYTF.

The DNA for the CDR3 is TGCGCCAGCAGCCAAGTGGACAGGGGGAAAGAGACCCAGTACTTC. Translated: CASSQVDRGKETQYF. The chain has TRBV4-1 and TRBJ2-5; TRBD1 matches 10 bases. The V and J ends lost 1 base and 3 bases, in that order; junction bases with no gene match: 2. CDR1 is MGHRA and CDR2 is YSYEKL in the germline V gene. This CDR3 contains 15 residues.

In regard to this clone: The same CDR3 arises from other DNA sequences in this sample as well. This chain connects TRBV7-9 to TRBJ2-5, with TRBD2 matching over 10 bases. This CDR3 has 15 amino acids. Germline trimming cut 4 bases from V and 4 bases from J; bases unmatched to any gene: 6. Germline V gives CDR1 SEHNR, CDR2 FQNEAQ (reference sequence). This chain's CDR3 is CASSSSGGAGETQYF. As DNA, the CDR3 is TGTGCCAGCAGCTCAAGCGGGGGGGCCGGAGAGACCCAGTACTTC.

In its sample, this clone was seen once. The V gene is TRBV10-2, the J gene TRBJ2-5; 13 nucleotides align to TRBD2. The CDR3 runs 16 residues. The J segment lost 1 base and the V segment lost 8 bases, leaving 7 bases of the junction unmatched. Germline-derived CDR1 and CDR2 are WSHSY and SAAADI. CDR3 coding DNA: TGCGCCAGCTCCTGGACTAGCGGGGGACCCCAAGAGACCCAGTACTTC. Protein: CASSWTSGGPQETQYF.